What follows is one T cell receptor beta chain and its context. Its antigen remains unknown. The junction had 9 bases not matched to a gene; V was cut back by 0 bases and J by 7 bases. The CDR3 covers 17 residues. Germline loops: CDR1 LNHNV, CDR2 YYDKDF (reference sequence). The source of the sample is a study of cytomegalovirus exposure and HLA in healthy donors. Study-wide background: The study placed around 80% of its approximately 360 genotyped donors in the Caucasian-associated ancestry cluster.

The primer mix had 60 Vbeta and 13 Jbeta primers. Libraries were prepared by immunoSEQ multiplex PCR; TCRdb keeps only in-frame clonotypes and omits some of them. Among approximately 130,000 clones, approximately 79% were seen once, and the ten largest hold around 1%. General observations from the study: Through in vitro validation, three CMV-associated chains were shown to be specific for CMV antigens. The study labeled more than 150 TCR beta chains cytomegalovirus-associated. Across donors, most TCRs were seen rarely, yet some public ones were widespread.

The chain employs TRBV15 and TRBJ1-6; TRBD1 aligns across 7 bases. The receptor was derived from a male donor in good health and CMV-seronegative. The sequenced material came from PBMCs. Here the CDR3 DNA reads TGTGCCACCAGCAGAGATCAAAGGGCCAGGGGGAATTCACCCCTCCACTTT. Its protein is CATSRDQRARGNSPLHF.